The 27 T cell receptor beta chains given below trace back to one sample, sequenced in a study of T cells after yellow fever vaccination. TCRdb used MiXCR to reprocess the 5' RACE reads, holding one entry per CDR3 protein. Among some 340,000 distinct CDR3 sequences listed, around 11% were seen once. The sequencing used CD4+ T cells sorted from PBMCs, collected 45 days after the yellow fever booster vaccination. The source is a man aged 18 to 30 who received the YFV17D yellow fever vaccine.

This clonotype was counted only a few times. The genes are TRBV5-4 and TRBJ2-2, with a possible D match to TRBD2 (5 bases). CDR3 length: 14 amino acids. Trimming removed 4 bases from V and 6 bases from J, with 13 bases in between. Germline V CDR1 and CDR2: SGHNT, YYREEE (reference sequence). As DNA, the CDR3 is TGTGCCAGCAGCCTAGCCACGACGTCCGGGGAGCTGTTTTTT. It specifies CASSLATTSGELFF.

This chain connects TRBV2 to TRBJ2-5; D gene unclear. Trimming left V 6 bases short and J 5 bases short, with 10 bases between. This CDR3 has 12 amino acids. Germline loops: CDR1 SNHLY, CDR2 FYNNEI. In nucleotides, the CDR3 is TGTGCCAGCAGGGGTGAGGTGGAGACCCAGTACTTC. The encoded protein is CASRGEVETQYF.

The chain combines TRBV10-3 with TRBJ2-7; D uncertain. V was trimmed by 0 bases and J by 4 bases, leaving 4 bases between them. CDR3 length equals 12 residues. Germline CDR1 reads ENHRY; CDR2 reads SYGVKD. The CDR3 DNA reads TGTGCCATCAGTGAGTCGCGTTACGAGCAGTACGTC. This gives the protein CAISESRYEQYV.

J is TRBJ2-7 and V is TRBV18, with TRBD1 matching over 7 bases. V shed 6 bases and J 2 bases; nucleotides not matched to a gene: 4. CDR3 length: 13 residues. Germline V lookup: CDR1 KGHSH, CDR2 LQKENI. CDR3 in DNA: TGTGCCAGCTCCCAGGGACAGACCTACGAGCAGTACTTC. Protein sequence: CASSQGQTYEQYF.

This clonotype was counted between two and nine times. The chain is built from TRBV18 and TRBJ1-4; D is undetermined. Trimming shortened V by 3 bases and J by 0 bases, and 5 bases separated the two germline ends. This CDR3 has 14 residues. Germline CDR1 and CDR2: KGHSH and LQKENI. This CDR3 reads CASSPPSTNEKLFF. Written as DNA, the CDR3 is TGTGCCAGCTCACCCCCCTCAACTAATGAAAAACTGTTTTTT.

This clonotype appeared many times. V and J are TRBV27 and TRBJ2-2; D is possibly TRBD2 (6 bases). The CDR3 has 13 residues. The germline V gene has CDR1 MNHEY and CDR2 SMNVEV (reference sequence). The germline V and J ends were trimmed by 1 base and 6 bases, with 6 bases remaining between them. CDR3 DNA: TGTGCCAGCAGTTTATGGGGGGCCGGGGAGCTGTTTTTT. Translated: CASSLWGAGELFF.

This clonotype was detected only a few times. V gene TRBV4-1 combines with J gene TRBJ2-1, with D perhaps TRBD2 (5 bases). V was pared by 1 base and J by 7 bases, with 11 bases between. CDR3 length: 14 amino acids. Per germline, CDR1 MGHRA and CDR2 YSYEKL. The CDR3 DNA sequence: TGCGCCAGCAGCCAAGGTATAGCGAGGAATGAGCAGTTCTTC. As protein: CASSQGIARNEQFF.

V usage is TRBV6-6 and J usage is TRBJ1-5, with D unresolved. The CDR3 sequence is 15 residues long. Germline CDR1 and CDR2: MNHNY and SVGAGI (reference sequence). V was shortened by 2 bases and J by 4 bases, with 12 bases between the two germline ends. CDR3 loop: CASSYGGTNNQPQHF. CDR3 coding DNA: TGTGCCAGCAGTTACGGTGGTACGAATAATCAGCCCCAGCATTTT.

This clonotype has only a few counts. CDR3 DNA sequence: TGTGCCAGCAGCACCCCACCTCGGAAGGGGAACACCATATATTTT. Its protein is CASSTPPRKGNTIYF. J is TRBJ1-3 and V is TRBV6-2 or TRBV6-3; D might be TRBD1 (5 bases). The CDR3 is made up of 15 amino acids. The ends were cut back, 6 bases at V and 7 bases at J, with 19 bases in the middle. Looked up from germline, CDR1 is MNHEY and CDR2 is SVGEGT.

This clonotype was seen only a few times. Here the CDR3 reads CAIATGPISETQYF. DNA of the CDR3: TGTGCCATCGCAACCGGGCCCATCTCAGAGACCCAGTACTTC. This chain connects TRBV10-3 to TRBJ2-5; the D is unclear. CDR3 length: 14 residues. V shed 8 bases and J shed 4 bases, with 17 bases lying between them. In germline, CDR1 is ENHRY, CDR2 SYGVKD.

The V and J genes are TRBV4-2 and TRBJ2-1, with a tentative D call TRBD2 (5 bases). The CDR3 contains 14 residues. Germline V gene lookup returns CDR1 LGHNA and CDR2 YNFKEQ. V lost 0 bases to trimming and J lost 7 bases, with 10 bases between them. The CDR3 nucleotides are TGTGCCAGCAGCCAAGACGGACTGATAAATGAGCAGTTCTTC. Translation gives CASSQDGLINEQFF.

The chain uses TRBV4-3 and TRBJ2-5; TRBD2 agrees at 13 bases. J gave up 5 bases and V 0 bases, and 3 bases lay outside the gene matches. Per the germline V gene, CDR1 is LGHNA and CDR2 is YSLEER. The CDR3 totals 16 residues. The CDR3: CASSQEATSGGETQYF. The CDR3 DNA sequence: TGCGCCAGCAGCCAAGAGGCGACTAGCGGGGGGGAGACCCAGTACTTC.

This clonotype was detected once. This chain links TRBV6-4 with TRBJ2-2; the D is unclear. The V and J ends lost 2 bases and 7 bases respectively, with 5 bases between them. The CDR3 spans 12 residues. Germline V CDR1 and CDR2: MRHNA, SNTAGT. CDR3 bases: TGTGCCAGCAGTGACATCTTCGGGGAGCTGTTTTTT. Amino acids: CASSDIFGELFF.

This clonotype was counted between two and nine times. V usage is TRBV4-1 and J usage is TRBJ2-5, with D perhaps matching TRBD2 (5 bases). From germline, CDR1 is MGHRA and CDR2 YSYEKL. The ends were cut back, 4 bases at V and 5 bases at J, with 17 bases in the middle. The CDR3 is 15 amino acids. This CDR3 is CASSLPDARGETQYF. DNA for the CDR3: TGCGCCAGCAGCCTGCCGGACGCCAGAGGGGAGACCCAGTACTTC.

The CDR3 here is CATAGVSGANVLTF. CDR3 DNA: TGTGCCACCGCGGGGGTCTCTGGGGCCAACGTCCTGACTTTC. This rearrangement joins TRBV15 to TRBJ2-6; TRBD2 matches at 7 bases. Trimming cost V 8 bases and J 0 bases; bases outside gene matches: 1. CDR1 is LNHNV, CDR2 YYDKDF, per germline (reference sequence). The CDR3 is 14 residues long.

The J gene is TRBJ1-5, the V gene TRBV5-6; 7 bases match TRBD1. CDR3 length equals 15 residues. Losses at the gene ends were 0 bases for V and 5 bases for J; bases not matched to a gene: 5. Germline values: CDR1 SGHDT, CDR2 YYEEEE. The CDR3 spells CASSLEGRGDQPQHF. The CDR3 region has the DNA TGTGCCAGCAGCTTGGAGGGCAGGGGGGATCAGCCCCAGCATTTT. Variable domain in full (rest from reference TRBV5-6 and TRBJ1-5): DAGVTQSPTHLIKTRGQQVTLRCSPKSGHDTVSWYQQALGQGPQFIFQYYEEEERQRGNFPDRFSGHQFPNYSSELNVNALLLGDSALYLCASSLEGRGDQPQHFGDGTRLSIL.

This chain connects TRBV5-1 to TRBJ2-3, with 14 bases matching TRBD2. Germline trimming cut 1 base from V and 1 base from J; bases unmatched to any gene: 2. The germline V gene encodes CDR1 SGHRS and CDR2 YFSETQ. The CDR3 loop spans 17 amino acids. The CDR3 nucleotides are TGCGCCAGCAGCTTGCCGGGACTAGCGGGGGGCACAGATACGCAGTATTTT. Its translation is CASSLPGLAGGTDTQYF.

CDR3 loop: CASRPTTGGETQYF. As DNA, the CDR3 is TGTGCCAGCAGACCCACTACCGGGGGGGAGACCCAGTACTTC. This rearrangement joins TRBV6-1 to TRBJ2-5; TRBD2 matches at 7 bases. The germline V gene encodes CDR1 MNHNS and CDR2 SASEGT. This CDR3 is 14 amino acids long. V was clipped by 6 bases and J by 5 bases; unmatched bases: 9.

This clonotype was found a few times. The V and J genes are TRBV2 and TRBJ2-7; D gene unclear. This CDR3 has 12 amino acids. Per germline, CDR1 SNHLY and CDR2 FYNNEI. The germline V and J ends were trimmed by 2 bases and 12 bases, with 14 bases remaining between them. The CDR3 region has the DNA TGTGCCAGCAGTGAATATTTCAGTGGCGGGTACTTC. Protein sequence: CASSEYFSGGYF. Using reference TRBV2 and TRBJ2-7 for the parts outside the CDR3, the full variable domain is EPEVTQTPSHQVTQMGQEVILRCVPISNHLYFYWYRQILGQKVEFLVSFYNNEISEKSEIFDDQFSVERPDGSNFTLKIRSTKLEDSAMYFCASSEYFSGGYFGPGTRLTVT.

The table lists this clonotype with a few counts. J is TRBJ1-6 and V is TRBV6-5; the D gene is possibly TRBD1 (6 bases). The CDR3 covers 16 residues. Germline-derived CDR1 and CDR2 are MNHEY and SVGAGI. Trimming took off 0 bases at V and 8 bases at J, with 14 bases between the two ends. The CDR3 region is CASSYSGGRKDSPLHF. The CDR3 DNA sequence: TGTGCCAGCAGTTACTCGGGGGGGCGGAAGGATTCACCCCTCCACTTT.

This chain joins TRBV7-9 and TRBJ1-2, with 7 nucleotides matching TRBD1. The CDR3 contains 15 residues. The J segment lost 8 bases and the V segment lost 1 base, leaving 10 bases of the junction unmatched. CDR1 and CDR2 (germline): SEHNR, FQNEAQ (reference sequence). The CDR3 sequence is CASSLVTGTGDGYTF. CDR3 coding DNA: TGTGCCAGCAGCTTAGTAACCGGAACAGGGGACGGCTACACCTTC. Looking up the rest from reference TRBV7-9 and TRBJ1-2 gives the full variable domain: DTGVSQNPRHKITKRGQNVTFRCDPISEHNRLYWYRQTLGQGPEFLTYFQNEAQLEKSRLLSDRFSAERPKGSFSTLEIQRTEQGDSAMYLCASSLVTGTGDGYTFGSGTRLTVV.

The CDR3, as DNA: TGTGCCACCAGTGACCGTGGCGGCGGCACCGGGGGCTCCCCAGATACGCAGTATTTT. Encoded protein: CATSDRGGGTGGSPDTQYF. The chain carries TRBV24-1 and TRBJ2-3; D may be TRBD1 or TRBD2 (6 bases each). The ends were cut back, 4 bases at V and 4 bases at J, with 26 bases in the middle. Germline V CDR1 and CDR2: KGHDR, SFDVKD. The CDR3 contains 19 residues.

The chain links TRBV6-2 or TRBV6-3 to TRBJ2-7; maybe TRBD2 (5 bases). The germline V gene has CDR1 MNHEY and CDR2 SVGEGT. CDR3 length equals 15 residues. The V and J ends lost 5 bases and 5 bases respectively, with 19 bases between them. The CDR3 DNA follows: TGTGCCAGCAGTCATATGCCCACCCGGGGAAACGAGCAGTACTTC. It yields the protein CASSHMPTRGNEQYF.

This sequence joins TRBV6-5 and TRBJ2-6; 7 bases are shared with TRBD1. Looked up from germline, CDR1 is MNHEY and CDR2 is SVGAGI. After removal of 6 bases from V and 4 bases from J, the junction contained 6 bases not matched to a gene. The CDR3 length is 15 residues. The CDR3 sequence: CASSDGTAGANVLTF. The CDR3 DNA sequence: TGTGCCAGCAGCGATGGGACAGCCGGGGCCAACGTCCTGACTTTC.

This clonotype was counted only a few times. The chain combines TRBV7-8 with TRBJ1-2, with 8 bases lining up with TRBD1. V lost 8 bases and J lost 8; bases outside the gene matches: 4. The CDR3 is 11 amino acids. CDR1 and CDR2 from the germline V gene are SGHVS and FQNEAQ. CDR3 nucleotides: TGTGCCAGCCGAGACAGGGGCGGCTACACCTTC. Translation: CASRDRGGYTF.

This clonotype was detected only a few times. The chain couples TRBV5-1 to TRBJ2-7; 11 positions agree with TRBD2. The length of the CDR3 is 16 residues. V shed 0 bases and J 1 base; nucleotides not matched to a gene: 3. Germline loops: CDR1 SGHRS, CDR2 YFSETQ. The CDR3: CASSLGGTSGSYEQYV. CDR3 nucleotide sequence: TGCGCCAGCAGCTTGGGAGGGACTAGCGGATCCTACGAGCAGTACGTC.

This clonotype was seen a few times. This chain connects TRBV5-4 to TRBJ2-7; TRBD2 aligns across 9 bases. Germline V gene data show CDR1 as SGHNT and CDR2 as YYREEE (reference sequence). V gave up 5 bases and J gave up 2 bases; unmatched junction bases: 8. This CDR3 is 15 amino acids long. CDR3 sequence reads: CASRHSGGLTYEQYF. The CDR3 DNA is TGTGCCAGCAGACATAGCGGGGGCCTAACCTACGAGCAGTACTTC.